This TCR beta chain was recorded in a study of blood T cell repertoires in COVID-19. Whole-study context: T cells, B-cell-depleted T cells, or PBMCs supplied cDNA or gDNA.

CDR3 length: 14 amino acids. V shed 2 bases and J shed 6 bases, with 16 bases lying between them. The germline CDR1 and CDR2 sequences are GTSNPN and SVGIG (reference sequence). Original processing notes: Amplification with reference gene primers provided the estimates of nucleated cell counts. Produced via immunoSEQ multiplex PCR; TCRdb's table is partial and in-frame only. Clonal size and the V and J genes are those of that table, whereas D and trimming came from the DNA. Seen here are approximately 190,000 clones, roughly four fifths observed once, and the top ten hold around 6.5%. The V gene is TRBV30, the J gene TRBJ1-1; D gene uncertain. Sequenced input: peripheral blood. The clonotype was recovered from a woman in her 40s with acute or convalescent COVID-19. CDR3 in amino acids: CAWSSLTRVPEAFF. The CDR3 region has the DNA TGTGCCTGGAGTAGCCTTACTCGGGTCCCTGAAGCTTTCTTT.